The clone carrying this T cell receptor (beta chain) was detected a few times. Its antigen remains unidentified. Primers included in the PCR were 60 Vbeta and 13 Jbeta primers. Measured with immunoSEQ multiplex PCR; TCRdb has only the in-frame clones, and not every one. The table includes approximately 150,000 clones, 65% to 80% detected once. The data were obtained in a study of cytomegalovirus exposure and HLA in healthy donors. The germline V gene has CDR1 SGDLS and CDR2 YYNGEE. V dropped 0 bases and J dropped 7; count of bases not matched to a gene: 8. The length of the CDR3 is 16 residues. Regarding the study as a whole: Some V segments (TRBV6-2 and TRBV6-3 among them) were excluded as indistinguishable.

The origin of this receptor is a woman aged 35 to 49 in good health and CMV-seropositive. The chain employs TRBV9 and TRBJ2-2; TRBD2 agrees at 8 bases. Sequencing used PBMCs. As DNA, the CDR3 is TGTGCCAGCAGCGTAGGGGCTAGCGGGCTCAACGGGGAGCTGTTTTTT. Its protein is CASSVGASGLNGELFF.